These 8 T cell receptor beta chains share one sample of origin, sequenced in a study of immune evolution from preneoplasia to lung adenocarcinoma. TCRdb's copy holds only in-frame clones and misses some; the assay was immunoSEQ multiplex PCR. The profile shows 7,000 to 9,000 clones, about four fifths of them singletons. Material for sequencing was FFPE invasive lung adenocarcinoma tissue. The source is a person in their 40s with lung adenocarcinoma.

This chain connects TRBV6-5 to TRBJ2-5; 9 bases fit TRBD2. Losses at the gene ends were 0 bases for V and 5 bases for J; bases not matched to a gene: 4. Per germline, CDR1 MNHEY and CDR2 SVGAGI. The CDR3 has 15 residues. The DNA for the CDR3 is TGTGCCAGCAGTTACTCGACTAGCGGTGGTGAGACCCAGTACTTC. Amino acid sequence: CASSYSTSGGETQYF.

This clone was detected once. The chain is built from TRBV9 and TRBJ2-7; D possibly matches TRBD1 or TRBD2 (5 bases each). Germline V gene data show CDR1 as SGDLS and CDR2 as YYNGEE. CDR3 size: 14 residues. V shed 0 bases and J shed 6 bases, with 13 bases lying between them. CDR3 sequence reads: CASSVGGAAREQYF. CDR3 DNA: TGTGCCAGCAGCGTAGGAGGGGCCGCGCGCGAGCAGTACTTC.

This chain links TRBV11-2 with TRBJ1-4; D unresolved. V dropped 5 bases and J dropped 0 bases, with 13 bases sitting between them. Looked up from germline, CDR1 is SGHAT and CDR2 is FQNNGV. The CDR3 is made up of 16 amino acids. As DNA, the CDR3 is TGTGCCAGCAGCACACTACGACACTCAACTAATGAAAAACTGTTTTTT. It encodes CASSTLRHSTNEKLFF.

This clone was detected only once. V and J are TRBV28 and TRBJ1-2; 7 bases are shared with TRBD1. From germline, CDR1 is MDHEN and CDR2 SYDVKM. This CDR3 has 14 amino acids. V lost 6 bases and J lost 4; bases outside the gene matches: 8. CDR3 DNA: TGTGCCAGCAGATTCAGGGGGTCGGCCTATGGCTACACCTTC. Protein sequence: CASRFRGSAYGYTF.

A few counts support this clone. This sample also contains other DNA sequences that code for the same CDR3. The chain uses TRBV25-1 and TRBJ1-3; no clear D. V was shortened by 0 bases and J by 4 bases, with 10 bases between the two germline ends. Per the germline V gene, CDR1 is MGHDK and CDR2 is SYGVNS. This CDR3 comprises 15 residues. This CDR3 reads CASSEYEQTGNTIYF. The CDR3 DNA sequence: TGTGCCAGCAGTGAATATGAGCAAACGGGAAACACCATATATTTT.

This chain links TRBV11-2 with TRBJ2-1, with 9 bases aligning to TRBD1. The junction had 1 base not matched to a gene; V was cut back by 3 bases and J by 4 bases. The CDR3 contains 14 residues. CDR1 is SGHAT and CDR2 is FQNNGV in the germline V gene. CDR3 loop: CASSFGQGYNEQFF. The CDR3 bases are TGTGCCAGCAGCTTCGGACAGGGGTACAATGAGCAGTTCTTC.

CDR3 in DNA: TGTGCCTGGACTAGCGGGATAGTTGGCCATGAGCAGTTCTTC. As protein: CAWTSGIVGHEQFF. The chain employs TRBV30 and TRBJ2-1; 9 bases fit TRBD2. The CDR3 sequence is 14 residues long. J lost 8 bases, V lost 4 bases, and 9 bases had no gene match. Germline CDR1 is GTSNPN and CDR2 is SVGIG (reference sequence).

This chain links TRBV5-1 with TRBJ1-1; no reliable D call. The length of the CDR3 is 13 residues. The V end lost 1 base, the J end lost 1 base, and 5 bases lay between the germline ends. Germline lookup yields CDR1 SGHRS and CDR2 YFSETQ. CDR3: CASSLRQNTEAFF. The CDR3 nucleotides are TGCGCCAGCAGCTTGAGGCAGAACACTGAAGCTTTCTTT.